This TCR beta chain stems from a study of T-cell memory formation after mild COVID-19. Notes on the study in general: Clones that contracted from day 15 to 85 had balanced CD4/CD8; later expanders were CD4+ biased.

TCRdb recomputed calls from the 5' RACE reads with MiXCR, one row per CDR3 protein. The sample has about 560,000 distinct CDR3 sequences, less than 25% seen once. Of note for this clonotype: The antigen is not known.

V gave up 6 bases and J gave up 1 base, with 13 bases separating them. This CDR3 is built from 15 residues. Germline-derived CDR1 and CDR2 are SEHNR and FQNEAQ (reference sequence). The TCR comes from an adult woman who had mild COVID-19 (a few samples of this study predate the infection). Cell type and time point are not known. Sequenced sample: PBMCs or a T cell subset sorted from them (not recorded which). This chain joins TRBV7-9 and TRBJ2-1; the D gene is possibly TRBD2 (6 bases). The CDR3 bases are TGTGCCAGCAGTTCTGCAGGGAGGTCCTACAATGAGCAGTTCTTC. Protein product: CASSSAGRSYNEQFF.